A selection of T cell receptor beta chains follows, all from one sample in a study of blood T cells in healthy people across ages. TCRdb independently ran MiXCR on the 5' RACE reads; one entry per CDR3 protein. Counted here are about 670,000 distinct CDR3 sequences, 45% to 60% occurring once; the ten biggest clones make up approximately 13%. Sequencing was performed on blood. These receptor sequences come from a woman of 80 years or more in good health. CDR3s include the opening cysteine and the closing phenylalanine or tryptophan. The D gene is left open where the match is weak. The size of a clone is reported for some rows only, either as once, few or many, or as a class for expanded clones.

v_call,j_call,d_call,clone_size,cdr3_aa,cdr3_nt
TRBV25-1,TRBJ2-1,.,once,CASSEGSGSEYNEQFF,TGTGCCAGCAGTGAAGGAAGTGGGAGTGAGTACAATGAGCAGTTCTTC
TRBV2,TRBJ1-5,TRBD1,few,CASRGLRDRHQPQHF,TGTGCCAGCAGGGGACTCCGGGACAGACATCAGCCCCAGCATTTT
TRBV4-1,TRBJ2-7,TRBD2,.,CASSLRTSGGGEQYF,TGCGCCAGCAGCCTTCGGACTAGCGGGGGCGGCGAGCAGTACTTC
TRBV20-1,TRBJ2-3,.,many,CSARRGSTDTQYF,TGCAGCGCCCGGAGGGGATCGACAGATACGCAGTATTTT
TRBV20-1,TRBJ1-2,.,many,CSDGGTPLGNYGYTF,TGCAGTGATGGAGGAACACCTCTGGGGAACTATGGCTACACCTTC
TRBV12-3/TRBV12-4,TRBJ1-3,TRBD1,.,CASSLPGQGTGNTIYF,TGTGCCAGCAGCTTACCGGGACAGGGGACTGGAAACACCATATATTTT
TRBV12-3/TRBV12-4,TRBJ2-2,.,few,CASSGTSERGELFF,TGTGCCAGCAGTGGGACCTCGGAGCGGGGGGAGCTGTTTTTT
TRBV27,TRBJ2-5,.,.,CASSHQGGETQYF,TGTGCCAGCAGTCACCAAGGTGGAGAGACCCAGTACTTC
TRBV20-1,TRBJ1-5,.,.,CSARSQPYQPQHF,TGCAGTGCTAGGTCACAGCCTTATCAGCCCCAGCATTTT
TRBV5-1,TRBJ2-3,TRBD2,.,CASSSLTSGRSADTQYF,TGCGCCAGCAGCTCACTGACTAGCGGGAGATCCGCAGATACGCAGTATTTT
TRBV29-1,TRBJ2-7,.,.,CSTGTGLLYEQYF,TGCAGCACAGGTACAGGGTTATTGTACGAGCAGTACTTC
TRBV25-1,TRBJ2-1,TRBD1,many,CASSETDRDWNEQFF,TGTGCCAGCAGTGAAACGGACAGGGACTGGAATGAGCAGTTCTTC
TRBV5-4,TRBJ2-3,TRBD2,many,CASSPGTSGSLDTQYF,TGTGCCAGCAGCCCCGGGACTAGCGGGAGTTTAGATACGCAGTATTTT
TRBV6-2/TRBV6-3,TRBJ2-7,TRBD1,.,CASSYTTGTGAYEQYF,TGTGCCAGCAGTTATACTACAGGGACAGGGGCCTACGAGCAGTACTTC
TRBV27,TRBJ1-2,.,.,CASSGATKSNYGYTF,TGTGCCAGCAGTGGCGCAACTAAATCTAACTATGGCTACACCTTC
TRBV10-3,TRBJ2-5,.,.,CAISESSWERGQETQYF,TGTGCCATCAGTGAGTCGAGCTGGGAAAGGGGCCAAGAGACCCAGTACTTC
TRBV12-3/TRBV12-4,TRBJ2-5,.,few,CASSISREQYF,TGTGCCAGCAGCATAAGTAGGGAGCAGTACTTC
TRBV9,TRBJ2-5,.,few,CASSPGLNTGETQYF,TGTGCCAGCAGCCCAGGACTGAACACGGGGGAGACCCAGTACTTC
TRBV29-1,TRBJ2-7,.,many,CSVEEPSDAYEQYF,TGCAGCGTTGAAGAACCGTCGGATGCCTACGAGCAGTACTTC
TRBV5-1,TRBJ2-5,.,many,CASRFGQKETQYF,TGCGCCAGCAGGTTCGGACAGAAAGAGACCCAGTACTTC
TRBV2,TRBJ2-7,.,few,CASSGLGYEQYF,TGTGCCAGCAGTGGTTTAGGATACGAGCAGTACTTC
TRBV6-2/TRBV6-3,TRBJ2-7,TRBD1,few,CASSFPPGTGNEQYF,TGTGCCAGCAGCTTCCCGCCCGGGACAGGGAACGAGCAGTACTTC
TRBV9,TRBJ2-1,TRBD2,.,CASSPRLAGPSIEQFF,TGTGCCAGCAGCCCGAGACTAGCGGGCCCCTCCATTGAGCAGTTCTTC
TRBV12-3/TRBV12-4,TRBJ1-4,.,.,CASSPREANEKLFF,TGTGCCAGCAGTCCCAGGGAGGCTAATGAAAAACTGTTTTTT
TRBV12-3/TRBV12-4,TRBJ1-2,.,.,CASSPWGVNYGYTF,TGTGCCAGCAGCCCGTGGGGGGTTAACTATGGCTACACCTTC
TRBV11-2,TRBJ1-6,.,.,CASSLGGGGSPLHF,TGTGCCAGCAGCTTAGGGGGGGGAGGTTCACCCCTCCACTTT
TRBV6-1,TRBJ1-1,TRBD1,.,CASSEWGQGARNTEAFF,TGTGCCAGCAGTGAATGGGGACAGGGGGCTCGGAACACTGAAGCTTTCTTT
TRBV10-1,TRBJ2-1,TRBD1,.,CASEVTGAYDEQFF,TGCGCCAGTGAGGTGACAGGGGCCTACGATGAGCAGTTCTTC
TRBV3-1,TRBJ2-3,.,.,CASSQAPSLRPDTQYF,TGTGCCAGCAGCCAAGCCCCATCCCTGAGGCCAGATACGCAGTATTTT
TRBV20-1,TRBJ2-5,TRBD2,few,CSAKSGMSEQYF,TGCAGCGCTAAAAGCGGGATGAGTGAGCAGTACTTC
TRBV5-1,TRBJ2-3,TRBD2,many,CASSGRGTDTQYF,TGCGCCAGCAGCGGGAGGGGCACAGATACGCAGTATTTT
TRBV6-6,TRBJ1-2,.,.,CASSYSNGGLENYGYTF,TGTGCCAGCAGTTACTCGAATGGGGGGTTGGAAAATTATGGCTACACCTTC
TRBV28,TRBJ2-3,.,.,CASSARRDEDTQYF,TGTGCCAGCAGTGCTCGGCGGGATGAGGATACGCAGTATTTT
TRBV5-1,TRBJ2-7,.,few,CASSLSTPRREQYF,TGCGCCAGCAGCTTGAGTACACCCCGTCGCGAGCAGTACTTC
TRBV7-8,TRBJ1-1,.,.,CASSLAYRVGIPGDTEAFF,TGTGCCAGCAGCTTAGCTTACAGGGTTGGGATTCCCGGGGACACTGAAGCTTTCTTT
TRBV11-2,TRBJ1-2,.,.,CTSSFDMWGVGGYTF,TGTACCAGCAGCTTCGATATGTGGGGGGTAGGGGGCTACACCTTC
TRBV5-6,TRBJ2-1,.,few,CASSLGRLGRARNEQFF,TGTGCCAGCAGCTTGGGTAGGTTGGGACGGGCCCGAAATGAGCAGTTCTTC
TRBV19,TRBJ2-1,.,many,CASKGGFAYNEQFF,TGTGCCAGTAAGGGCGGGTTCGCCTACAATGAGCAGTTCTTC
TRBV25-1,TRBJ2-7,.,.,CASISTNSYEQYF,TGTGCCAGCATAAGTACTAACTCCTACGAGCAGTACTTC
TRBV7-9,TRBJ2-1,.,.,CASSYDRYNEQFF,TGTGCCAGCAGCTATGACAGGTACAATGAGCAGTTCTTC
TRBV9,TRBJ1-2,.,.,CASSVVGYGYTF,TGTGCCAGCAGCGTAGTCGGCTATGGCTACACCTTC
TRBV6-2/TRBV6-3,TRBJ2-1,TRBD2,.,CASSPIAGGTLGEQFF,TGTGCCAGCAGTCCAATAGCGGGAGGTACGCTCGGTGAGCAGTTCTTC
TRBV25-1,TRBJ2-2,TRBD2,.,CASRRAGGLAGELFF,TGTGCCAGCAGGAGGGCGGGGGGACTGGCCGGGGAGCTGTTTTTT
TRBV5-1,TRBJ2-1,TRBD2,.,CASRLAGLPGEQFF,TGCGCCAGCAGACTAGCGGGGCTACCTGGGGAGCAGTTCTTC
TRBV7-9,TRBJ2-3,.,.,CASSLRGAATDTRYF,TGTGCCAGCAGCTTACGGGGAGCAGCCACAGATACGCGGTATTTT
TRBV9,TRBJ1-1,TRBD1,.,CASSGAQGADTEAFF,TGTGCCAGCAGCGGAGCACAGGGGGCAGACACTGAAGCTTTCTTT
TRBV7-9,TRBJ2-7,.,.,CASSSSTVYEQYF,TGTGCCAGCAGCTCCTCGACCGTCTACGAGCAGTACTTC
TRBV6-5,TRBJ2-4,.,.,CASSYSNEGAKNIQYF,TGTGCCAGCAGTTACTCGAATGAGGGGGCCAAAAACATTCAGTACTTC
TRBV5-1,TRBJ2-7,.,.,CASSSLVGYEQYF,TGCGCCAGCAGCAGCCTGGTCGGCTACGAGCAGTACTTC
TRBV9,TRBJ1-2,TRBD1,.,CASSVGQGANPNYGYTF,TGTGCCAGCAGCGTTGGGCAGGGGGCCAACCCTAACTATGGCTACACCTTC
TRBV12-3/TRBV12-4,TRBJ2-1,.,.,CASSAGGDRHNKQFF,TGTGCCAGCAGTGCAGGGGGGGACAGACACAATAAGCAGTTCTTC
TRBV5-1,TRBJ1-1,.,.,CASSFEGLSTEAFF,TGCGCCAGCAGCTTTGAGGGGCTGAGCACTGAAGCTTTCTTT
TRBV25-1,TRBJ1-2,.,.,CASSGPDSRTGYTF,TGTGCCAGCAGTGGTCCCGACAGCAGGACGGGCTACACCTTC